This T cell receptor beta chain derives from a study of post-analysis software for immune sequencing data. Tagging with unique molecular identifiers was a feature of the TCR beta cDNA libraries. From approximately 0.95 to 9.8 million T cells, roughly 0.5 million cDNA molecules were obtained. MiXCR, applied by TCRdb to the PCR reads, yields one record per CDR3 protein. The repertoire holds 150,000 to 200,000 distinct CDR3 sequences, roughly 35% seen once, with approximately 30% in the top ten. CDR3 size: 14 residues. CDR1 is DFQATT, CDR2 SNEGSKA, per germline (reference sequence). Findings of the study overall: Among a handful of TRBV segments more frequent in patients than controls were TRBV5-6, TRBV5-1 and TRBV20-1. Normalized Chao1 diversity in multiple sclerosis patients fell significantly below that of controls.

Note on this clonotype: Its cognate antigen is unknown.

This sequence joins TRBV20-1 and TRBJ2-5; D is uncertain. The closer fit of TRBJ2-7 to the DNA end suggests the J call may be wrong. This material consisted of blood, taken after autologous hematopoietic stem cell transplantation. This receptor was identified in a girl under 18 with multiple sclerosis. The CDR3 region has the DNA TGCAGTGCTAGGGTAGACGGTCTCTCCTACGAGCAGTACTTC. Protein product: CSARVDGLSYEQYF.